This T cell receptor beta chain came from a study of blood T cell repertoires in COVID-19. Overall study context: Acute and convalescent COVID-19 samples came from the United States, Italy and Spain.

In the original workflow: Amplification of reference gene primers provided the estimated nucleated cell counts. The data were produced by immunoSEQ multiplex PCR, yet TCRdb's version contains in-frame clones alone and is incomplete. V and J calls and clone size are those listed in that table; D and trimming were worked out from the DNA. The sample holds 200,000 to 250,000 clones, approximately 86% seen once. This clone came up once. This sample includes further DNA sequences coding for the same CDR3. The CDR3 is 14 residues long. Looked up from germline, CDR1 is KGHSH and CDR2 is LQKENI. V trimming: 2 bases; J trimming: 1 base; junction bases outside the gene matches: 1.

The sequenced sample was peripheral blood. The receptor was derived from a human donor in a cohort sampled during active COVID-19. The rearrangement links TRBV18 to TRBJ1-1, with TRBD1 matching over 7 bases. CDR3 amino acids: CASSPKGANTEAFF. The CDR3 DNA sequence: TGTGCCAGCTCACCAAAGGGGGCGAACACTGAAGCTTTCTTT.